The present T cell receptor (beta chain) was sequenced within a study of beta chain features in type 1 diabetes (dated by TCRdb to about 2018). Some background on the complete study: Mean age, gender distribution, total cell number and subset yield did not differ between patients and healthy donors. A total of roughly 110 million sorted cells were examined across all samples, and the number of cells per subset was strongly correlated with RNA yield. The study compared the TCRB repertoires of sorted circulating CD4+ T cell subsets in recently diagnosed type 1 diabetes patients with those in matched healthy donors. Naive and central memory subsets were obtained from all 30 or so donors, but regulatory and stem cell-like memory subsets were isolated from only 8 patients and roughly 8 healthy donors. Study-wide findings and limitations: Only small numbers of individuals were included in the HLA sub-analyses, which left unresolved whether HLA type had any influence on TCRB rearrangement. Because cDNA rather than genomic DNA was sequenced, highly expressing activated cells could have been over-represented, although no difference in activation and CD3 levels was found between groups. A moderate but significant shortening of TCRB CDR3 length was observed in type 1 diabetes patients in all four CD4+ subsets. Naive, central memory and regulatory TCRB repertoires appeared to be more similar among patients than among healthy donors. Patients with type 1 diabetes made fewer insertions and deleted more nucleotides at VDJ recombination sites, implying thymic rearrangement abnormalities. Shorter templates might be favored by PCR, yet because patient and control samples were amplified and corrected together, any such skew would affect both groups equally.

To note about this clone: The antigen this receptor binds is unknown. No base quality information exists; no much larger clone differs at one position.

Each donor gave one peripheral blood draw, averaging roughly 100 mL, which was collected into heparinised tubes. A BD FACSAria II was used to sort naive, central memory, regulatory and stem cell-like memory CD4+ T cells with a panel that included CD45RO, CCR7, CD25, CD127, CD95 and CD27. A purity above 95% was achieved for all sorted populations. Right away, PBMCs were isolated by Lymphoprep density gradient centrifugation and were stained directly, with no culture step. Samples were stained and sorted in pairs, with one healthy donor and one patient per experiment, so that batch effects were minimized. The entire isolated RNA was reverse transcribed using the High Capacity cDNA Reverse Transcription Kit, and thus expressed TCRB transcripts were sequenced. Deep immunoSEQ sequencing was performed on naive, central memory and regulatory T cell samples, with an average of approximately 3.9 million total reads per sample. Sorted cells were lysed in RLT buffer and RNA was extracted with DNase-treated RNeasy Micro or Mini kits, depending on cell number. Each cell subset was processed on its own to prevent cross-contamination, while patient and healthy donor samples were processed together. TCRB sequences were amplified from cDNA with the immunoSEQ multiplex PCR, producing 87-bp fragments spanning the CDR3 region. Sequencing of the amplicons was performed on the Illumina HiSeq platform. As for the authors' bioinformatics: Synthetic template baselines were used to correct PCR bias computationally, reads within Hamming distance 2 were collapsed, and singletons that could not be merged were discarded. Reads were aligned against IMGT to assign V, D and J genes, CDR3 length and insertions or deletions at six rearrangement sites. Within each subset, clonotype counts were normalized to the number of sorted cells before true diversity and Gini coefficients were calculated with the tcR R package. The overlap coefficient, calculated on TCRB nucleotide sequences, was used to quantify repertoire sharing. Out-of-frame TCRB sequences from naive cells were analyzed to stand in for the pre-selection repertoire. This is the immuneACCESS table as TCRdb keeps it, with only in-frame sequences that have V and J called. A part of the clones is gone; compared with another copy, unresolved V genes explain less than half, and the rest is unexplained. Clone size and V and J calls were adopted from that table, with D and trimming inferred from the DNA. The table for this sample lists hundreds of thousands of clones; approximately 14% of them were counted only once. The ten largest account for under 0.02% of the sample.

What was sequenced was naive CD4+ T cells from blood. What this sample's cell subset or site label stands for: true naive CD4+ T cells. The receptor was derived from a man aged 30 to 45 with type 1 diabetes.

The DNA sequence is as follows: TGTGCCAGCAGCAGGGACAGCTACTATGGCTACACCTTC. Its translation reads: CASSRDSYYGYTF. Here the chain combines TRBV14 and TRBJ1-2; 7 nucleotides in the junction match TRBD1. From its cysteine to its phenylalanine, the CDR3 spans 13 amino acids. Only the CDR3 region is kept as DNA, spanning 39 bases read in frame from base 1. The germline V gene gives CDR1 as SGHDN and CDR2 as FVKESK. After removal of 5 bases from V and 3 bases from J, the junction retains 3 bases not matched to a gene.